Presented here are 18 T cell receptor beta chains from one specimen sequenced in a study of shared T cell receptors in the human thymus. Clones were read by immunoSEQ multiplex PCR, and TCRdb kept only the in-frame ones, dropping some. The table includes under 850,000 clones, roughly 90% detected once. The sample was also reused in another study, on human thymus T cells.

The specimen was thymocytes. These receptors all stem from a boy in the first two years of life with a congenital heart defect.

The V call is TRBV4-3, the J call TRBJ1-1; D is perhaps TRBD1 (6 bases). V was trimmed by 1 base and J by 4 bases, leaving 10 bases between them. The CDR3 has 14 residues. Looked up from germline, CDR1 is LGHNA and CDR2 is YSLEER. CDR3 in DNA: TGCGCCAGCAGCCAAGGGGCCAGGGGCACTGAAGCTTTCTTT. The encoded protein is CASSQGARGTEAFF.

This clone was counted between two and nine times. The chain recombines TRBV4-1 with TRBJ2-1; 10 nucleotides match TRBD2. Germline loops: CDR1 MGHRA, CDR2 YSYEKL. V dropped 3 bases and J dropped 8; count of bases not matched to a gene: 10. This CDR3 is 16 amino acids long. CDR3 sequence: CASSQDPLAGVHEQFF. CDR3 nucleotides: TGCGCCAGCAGCCAGGACCCGCTAGCGGGAGTTCATGAGCAGTTCTTC.

The chain combines TRBV15 with TRBJ2-5; weak D call: TRBD1 (5 bases). This CDR3 has 15 residues. The V gene lost 0 bases and the J gene lost 6 bases, with 14 bases spanning the gap. Germline V gene data show CDR1 as LNHNV and CDR2 as YYDKDF (reference sequence). CDR3 sequence reads: CATSREGTGRQTQYF. In DNA, the CDR3 is TGTGCCACCAGCAGAGAGGGCACAGGTCGCCAGACCCAGTACTTC.

This sequence joins TRBV10-1 and TRBJ2-7; D is perhaps TRBD2 (5 bases). Germline CDR1 and CDR2: WNHNN and SYGVQD (reference sequence). Trimming stripped 5 bases from V and 7 bases from J, with 18 bases between. There are 14 residues in the CDR3. CDR3 residues: CASSPGSGKQEQYF. CDR3 nucleotides: TGCGCCAGCAGTCCGGGGAGCGGCAAACAGGAGCAGTACTTC.

This clone was observed once. The gene calls are TRBV7-8 and TRBJ2-2; D is perhaps TRBD2 (5 bases). The germline gives CDR1 SGHVS, CDR2 FQNEAQ. The CDR3 runs to 15 residues. Trimming cost V 5 bases and J 2 bases, with 12 bases left between them. The DNA for the CDR3 is TGTGCCAGCAGCCTCGGCGGACTTAACACCGGGGAGCTGTTTTTT. It codes for CASSLGGLNTGELFF.

The rearrangement uses TRBV7-9 and TRBJ2-7, with 11 bases matching TRBD2. CDR3 size: 19 residues. The junction had 20 bases not matched to a gene; V was cut back by 5 bases and J by 5 bases. CDR1 and CDR2 from the germline V gene are SEHNR and FQNEAQ (reference sequence). The CDR3 nucleotides are TGTGCCAGCAGCCCAGGAGACGGTAGCGGGAGGGTCGGGCGGCACGAGCAGTACTTC. Translation: CASSPGDGSGRVGRHEQYF.

This clone was seen only a few times. The V and J genes are TRBV6-1 and TRBJ1-1; TRBD1 aligns across 10 bases. This CDR3 comprises 15 residues. Germline CDR1 MNHNS, CDR2 SASEGT. Trimming took 6 bases from V and 4 from J; bases not matched to a gene: 8. The CDR3 DNA reads TGTGCCAGCAGGGATAGGGACAGGGGTGTCACTGAAGCTTTCTTT. Residues: CASRDRDRGVTEAFF.

The rearrangement uses TRBV4-3 and TRBJ2-7; D perhaps matches TRBD1 (5 bases). Germline CDR1 and CDR2: LGHNA and YSLEER. Trimming cost V 0 bases and J 2 bases, with 11 bases left between them. The CDR3 consists of 15 residues. The CDR3 nucleotides are TGCGCCAGCAGCCAAGATGGGGCACGAACCTACGAGCAGTACTTC. Translating gives CASSQDGARTYEQYF.

This clone came up a few times. CDR3 residues: CATSGYRVDNSPLHF. CDR3 coding DNA: TGTGCCACCAGCGGATACAGGGTTGATAATTCACCCCTCCACTTT. V usage is TRBV15 and J usage is TRBJ1-6, with D perhaps matching TRBD1 (6 bases). Germline loops: CDR1 LNHNV, CDR2 YYDKDF (reference sequence). CDR3 length equals 15 residues. V was clipped by 5 bases and J by 5 bases, with 13 bases between them.

This chain links TRBV10-1 with TRBJ2-7; 8 bases match TRBD2. V lost 4 bases, J lost 0 bases, and 11 bases stayed unmatched. The CDR3 sequence is 17 residues long. Germline CDR1 and CDR2: WNHNN and SYGVQD (reference sequence). The CDR3 DNA is TGCGCCAGCAGTGCCCGCCCACTAGCGGAAAGCTCCTACGAGCAGTACTTC. It translates to CASSARPLAESSYEQYF.

This chain links TRBV15 with TRBJ2-3, with TRBD2 matching 10 bases. The CDR3 totals 19 residues. J gave up 4 bases and V 6 bases, and 19 bases lay outside the gene matches. CDR1 is LNHNV, CDR2 YYDKDF, per germline (reference sequence). The CDR3 DNA reads TGTGCCACCAGTTCATGGGTCCCTTTTAGCGGGAGGTCCGCAGATACGCAGTATTTT. It codes for CATSSWVPFSGRSADTQYF.

The rearrangement uses TRBV4-1 and TRBJ1-2; a possible D gene is TRBD1 (6 bases). V dropped 0 bases and J dropped 0 bases, with 11 bases sitting between them. Looked up from germline, CDR1 is MGHRA and CDR2 is YSYEKL. This CDR3 has 16 amino acids. CDR3 residues: CASSQDMNRANYGYTF. The CDR3 coding sequence is TGCGCCAGCAGCCAAGATATGAACAGGGCTAACTATGGCTACACCTTC.

This clone was counted once. The rearrangement links TRBV27 to TRBJ2-5, with no clear D. Trimming left V 2 bases short and J 2 bases short, with 12 bases between. Germline-derived CDR1 and CDR2 are MNHEY and SMNVEV (reference sequence). The length of the CDR3 is 15 residues. In DNA form, the CDR3 reads TGTGCCAGCAGTTTAAGGTATCCAGCGCAAGAGACCCAGTACTTC. Translating it yields CASSLRYPAQETQYF.

The table lists this clone with a count of one. The chain carries TRBV4-3 and TRBJ2-1; 12 positions agree with TRBD2. This CDR3 spans 15 amino acids. The V gene end was trimmed by 2 bases and the J gene end by 7 bases; junction bases not matched to a gene: 3. Germline CDR1 reads LGHNA; CDR2 reads YSLEER. The CDR3, as DNA: TGCGCCAGCAGCCAACCCGGACTAGCGGGAAATGAGCAGTTCTTC. Protein sequence: CASSQPGLAGNEQFF.

This chain links TRBV15 with TRBJ2-7, with a possible D match to TRBD1 (5 bases). Germline V gives CDR1 LNHNV, CDR2 YYDKDF (reference sequence). The CDR3 sequence is 14 residues long. V was pared by 5 bases and J by 2 bases, with 13 bases between. CDR3 protein: CATSGRQRPYEQYF. CDR3 coding DNA: TGTGCCACCAGCGGAAGACAGCGCCCCTACGAGCAGTACTTC. The full variable domain, in which reference TRBV15 and TRBJ2-7 provide the parts outside the CDR3, is DAMVIQNPRYQVTQFGKPVTLSCSQTLNHNVMYWYQQKSSQAPKLLFHYYDKDFNNEADTPDNFQSRRPNTSFCFLDIRSPGLGDTAMYLCATSGRQRPYEQYFGPGTRLTVT.

There are a few counts of this clone. The chain carries TRBV4-1 and TRBJ2-2; D is perhaps TRBD1 (5 bases). The CDR3 has 15 amino acids. In germline, CDR1 is MGHRA, CDR2 YSYEKL. V was clipped by 4 bases and J by 4 bases, with 13 bases between them. CDR3 bases: TGCGCCAGCAGCCGTAAGGGGTCCTTCACCGGGGAGCTGTTTTTT. This gives the protein CASSRKGSFTGELFF.

V gene TRBV6-5 combines with J gene TRBJ2-7; 9 nucleotides align to TRBD2. V lost 0 bases to trimming and J lost 4 bases; unmatched junction nucleotides: 4. Germline V CDR1 and CDR2: MNHEY, SVGAGI. CDR3 length: 15 amino acids. CDR3 bases: TGTGCCAGCAGTTACTCTGGCGGGGGGGTTTACGAGCAGTACTTC. Protein sequence: CASSYSGGGVYEQYF.

The V gene is TRBV5-1, the J gene TRBJ2-7, with 7 bases lining up with TRBD2. Germline V gene lookup returns CDR1 SGHRS and CDR2 YFSETQ. Losses at the gene ends were 4 bases for V and 7 bases for J; bases not matched to a gene: 11. This CDR3 spans 14 amino acids. CDR3 sequence reads: CASSPRREKREQYF. CDR3 in DNA: TGCGCCAGCAGCCCCCGGCGGGAGAAACGGGAGCAGTACTTC.